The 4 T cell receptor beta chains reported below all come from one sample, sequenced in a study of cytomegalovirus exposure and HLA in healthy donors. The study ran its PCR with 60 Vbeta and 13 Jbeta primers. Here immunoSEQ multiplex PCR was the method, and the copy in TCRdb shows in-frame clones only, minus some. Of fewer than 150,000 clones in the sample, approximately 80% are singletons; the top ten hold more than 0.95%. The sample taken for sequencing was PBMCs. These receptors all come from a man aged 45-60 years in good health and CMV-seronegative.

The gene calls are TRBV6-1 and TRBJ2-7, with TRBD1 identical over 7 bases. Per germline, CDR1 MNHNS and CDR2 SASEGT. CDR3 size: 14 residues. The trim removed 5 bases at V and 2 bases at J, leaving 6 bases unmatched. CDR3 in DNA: TGTGCCAGCAGTACTACAGGGGTTCCCTACGAGCAGTACTTC. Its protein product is CASSTTGVPYEQYF.

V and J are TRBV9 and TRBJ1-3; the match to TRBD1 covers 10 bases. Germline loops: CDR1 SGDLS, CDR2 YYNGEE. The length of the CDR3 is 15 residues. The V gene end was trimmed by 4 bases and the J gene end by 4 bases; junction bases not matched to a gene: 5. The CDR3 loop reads CASSPRTGGGNTIYF. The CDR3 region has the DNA TGTGCCAGCAGCCCTCGGACAGGGGGAGGAAACACCATATATTTT. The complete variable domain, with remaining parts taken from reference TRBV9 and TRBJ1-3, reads DSGVTQTPKHLITATGQRVTLRCSPRSGDLSVYWYQQSLDQGLQFLIQYYNGEERAKGNILERFSAQQFPDLHSELNLSSLELGDSALYFCASSPRTGGGNTIYFGEGSWLTVV.

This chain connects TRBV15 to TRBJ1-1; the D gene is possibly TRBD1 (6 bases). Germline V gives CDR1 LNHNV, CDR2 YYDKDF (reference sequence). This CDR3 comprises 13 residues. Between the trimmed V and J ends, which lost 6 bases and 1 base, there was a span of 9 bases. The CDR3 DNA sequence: TGTGCCACCAGGCCGACAGGGAACACTGAAGCTTTCTTT. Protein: CATRPTGNTEAFF.

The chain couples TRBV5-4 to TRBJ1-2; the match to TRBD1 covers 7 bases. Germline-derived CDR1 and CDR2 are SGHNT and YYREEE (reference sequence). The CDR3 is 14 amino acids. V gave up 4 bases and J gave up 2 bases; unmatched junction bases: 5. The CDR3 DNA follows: TGTGCCAGCAGCCCATTACAGGGGAACTATGGCTACACCTTC. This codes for CASSPLQGNYGYTF.